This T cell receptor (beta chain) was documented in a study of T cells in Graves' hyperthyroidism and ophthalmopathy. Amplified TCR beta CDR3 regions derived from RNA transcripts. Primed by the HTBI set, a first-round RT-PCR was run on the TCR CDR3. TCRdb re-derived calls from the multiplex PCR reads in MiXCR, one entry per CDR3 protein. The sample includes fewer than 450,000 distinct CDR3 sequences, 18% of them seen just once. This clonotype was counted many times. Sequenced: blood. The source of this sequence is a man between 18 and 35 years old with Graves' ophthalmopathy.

In DNA form, the CDR3 reads TGTGCCAGCAGCCAAGGTTACTCGGCGCTCAACACTGAAGCTTTCTTT. The encoded protein is CASSQGYSALNTEAFF. The chain is built from TRBV3-1 and TRBJ1-1; D uncertain. V was shortened by 1 base and J by 2 bases, with 14 bases between the two germline ends. This CDR3 spans 16 amino acids. Germline loops: CDR1 LGHDT, CDR2 YNNKEL (reference sequence). Full variable domain (remainder filled in from reference TRBV3-1 and TRBJ1-1): DTAVSQTPKYLVTQMGNDKSIKCEQNLGHDTMYWYKQDSKKFLKIMFSYNNKELIINETVPNRFSPKSPDKAHLNLHINSLELGDSAVYFCASSQGYSALNTEAFFGQGTRLTVV.